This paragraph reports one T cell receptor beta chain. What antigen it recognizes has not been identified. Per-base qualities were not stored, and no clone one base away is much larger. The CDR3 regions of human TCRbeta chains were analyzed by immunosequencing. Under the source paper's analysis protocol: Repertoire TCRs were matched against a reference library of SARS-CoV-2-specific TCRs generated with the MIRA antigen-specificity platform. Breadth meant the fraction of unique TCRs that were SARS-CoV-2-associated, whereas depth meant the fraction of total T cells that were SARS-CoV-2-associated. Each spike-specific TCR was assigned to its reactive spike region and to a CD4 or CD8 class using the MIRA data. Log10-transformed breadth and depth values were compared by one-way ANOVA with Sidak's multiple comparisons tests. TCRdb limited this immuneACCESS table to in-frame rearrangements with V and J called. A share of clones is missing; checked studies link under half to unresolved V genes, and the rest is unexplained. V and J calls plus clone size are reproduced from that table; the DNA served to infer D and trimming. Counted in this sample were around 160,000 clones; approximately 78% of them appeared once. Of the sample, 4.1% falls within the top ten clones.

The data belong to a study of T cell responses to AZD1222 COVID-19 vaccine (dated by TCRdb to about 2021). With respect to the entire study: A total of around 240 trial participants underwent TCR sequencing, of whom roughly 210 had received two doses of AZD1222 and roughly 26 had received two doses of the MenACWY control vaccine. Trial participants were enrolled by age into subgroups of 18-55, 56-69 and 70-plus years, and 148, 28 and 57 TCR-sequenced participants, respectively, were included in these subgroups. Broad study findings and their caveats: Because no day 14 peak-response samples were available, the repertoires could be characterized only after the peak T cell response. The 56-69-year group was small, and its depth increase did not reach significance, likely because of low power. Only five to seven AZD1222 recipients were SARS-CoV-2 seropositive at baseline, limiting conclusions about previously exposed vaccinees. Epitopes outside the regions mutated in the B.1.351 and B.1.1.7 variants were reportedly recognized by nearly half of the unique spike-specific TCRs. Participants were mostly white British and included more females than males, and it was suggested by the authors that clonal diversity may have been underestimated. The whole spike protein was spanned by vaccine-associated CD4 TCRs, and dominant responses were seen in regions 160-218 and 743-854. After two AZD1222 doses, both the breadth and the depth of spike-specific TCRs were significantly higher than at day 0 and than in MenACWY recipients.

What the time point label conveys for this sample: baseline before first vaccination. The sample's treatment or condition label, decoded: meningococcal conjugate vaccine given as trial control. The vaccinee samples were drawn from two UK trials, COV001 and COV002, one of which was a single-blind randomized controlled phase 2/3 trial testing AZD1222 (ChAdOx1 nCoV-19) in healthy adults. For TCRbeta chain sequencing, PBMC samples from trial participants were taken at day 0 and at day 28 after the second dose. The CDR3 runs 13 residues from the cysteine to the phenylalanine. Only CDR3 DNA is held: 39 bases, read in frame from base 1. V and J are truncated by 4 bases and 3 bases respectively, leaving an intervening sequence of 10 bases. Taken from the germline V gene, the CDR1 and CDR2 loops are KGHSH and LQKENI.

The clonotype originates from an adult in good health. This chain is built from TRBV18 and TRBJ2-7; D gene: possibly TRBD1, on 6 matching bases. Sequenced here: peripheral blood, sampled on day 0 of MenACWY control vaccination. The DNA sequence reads TGTGCCAGCTCACAAGGACAGAACTACGAGCAGTACTTC. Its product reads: CASSQGQNYEQYF. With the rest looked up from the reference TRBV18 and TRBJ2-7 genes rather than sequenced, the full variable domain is NAGVMQNPRHLVRRRGQEARLRCSPMKGHSHVYWYRQLPEEGLKFMVYLQKENIIDESGMPKERFSAEFPKEGPSILRIQQVVRGDSAAYFCASSQGQNYEQYFGPGTRLTVT.